The 9 T cell receptor beta chains listed next were all sequenced from one sample in a study of T cell responses to AZD1222 COVID-19 vaccine (dated by TCRdb to about 2021). To prepare the library, the immunoSEQ multiplex PCR assay was applied. The table comes from immuneACCESS by way of TCRdb, which keeps in-frame sequences with V and J called. Part of the clones is missing from these tables; in studies checked, under half for an unresolved V gene and the rest for unknown reasons. In this sample the table shows roughly 200,000 clones, 94% of which occur a single time. Around 1.7% of the sample is in the top ten clones. The sample's time point, from its label and the paper: about 28 days (+/-7) after the second vaccine dose. What the treatment or condition label conveys for this sample: meningococcal conjugate vaccine given as trial control. Sample: peripheral blood, taken 28 days after the second dose of the MenACWY control vaccine. Receptors originate from an adult who received the MenACWY meningococcal vaccine as a control.

This clone has a single count. The chain joins TRBV11-1 to TRBJ1-1; unclear D gene. CDR3 length: 13 amino acids. V lost 6 bases and J lost 0, with 8 bases in between. Per the germline V gene, CDR1 is SGHAT and CDR2 is FQDESV (reference sequence). The CDR3 is CASRSNLNTEAFF. CDR3 in DNA: TGTGCCAGCAGATCTAACCTGAACACTGAAGCTTTCTTT.

The chain has TRBV18 and TRBJ2-3, with D possibly called TRBD1 or TRBD2 (5 bases each). The germline gives CDR1 KGHSH, CDR2 LQKENI. V was clipped by 1 base and J by 0 bases, with 17 bases between them. The CDR3 has 18 amino acids. The CDR3 here is CASSPRRSGPISTDTQYF. CDR3 in DNA: TGTGCCAGCTCACCACGCCGCTCGGGGCCAATTAGCACAGATACGCAGTATTTT.

This clone has a single count. J is TRBJ2-2 and V is TRBV7-2, with 8 bases that match TRBD2. With V trimmed by 5 bases and J by 1 base, 6 bases remained unmatched. CDR3 length: 16 amino acids. CDR1 is SGHTA, CDR2 FQGNSA, per germline. The CDR3 DNA sequence: TGTGCCAGCAGCCCTTTAGCGGGGTTGAACACCGGGGAGCTGTTTTTT. Protein sequence: CASSPLAGLNTGELFF.

Here the CDR3 DNA reads TGTGCCTGGAGTGGGGTAGGGCAGCCCCAGCATTTT. Translated: CAWSGVGQPQHF. The V gene is TRBV30, the J gene TRBJ1-5; no firm D call. Between the trimmed V and J ends, which lost 1 base and 7 bases, there was a span of 8 bases. This CDR3 region has 12 residues. Germline values: CDR1 GTSNPN, CDR2 SVGIG (reference sequence). Full variable domain (remainder filled in from reference TRBV30 and TRBJ1-5): SQTIHQWPATLVQPVGSPLSLECTVEGTSNPNLYWYRQAAGRGLQLLFYSVGIGQISSEVPQNLSASRPQDRQFILSSKKLLLSDSGFYLCAWSGVGQPQHFGDGTRLSIL.

This chain connects TRBV28 to TRBJ1-3; TRBD1 agrees at 7 bases. With 4 bases clipped from V and 0 bases from J, the junction kept 9 bases outside the gene matches. This CDR3 has 17 amino acids. CDR1 is MDHEN, CDR2 SYDVKM, per germline. CDR3 in amino acids: CASSSTGDSHSGNTIYF. The CDR3 DNA reads TGTGCCAGCAGTTCCACTGGGGACAGTCACTCTGGAAACACCATATATTTT.

This clone is a singleton in its sample. The chain is built from TRBV7-6 and TRBJ2-1, with 7 positions matching TRBD2. The CDR3 is made up of 16 amino acids. From germline, CDR1 is SGHVS and CDR2 FNYEAQ. The V gene end was trimmed by 4 bases and the J gene end by 4 bases; junction bases not matched to a gene: 10. Here the CDR3 DNA reads TGTGCCAGCAGCTATCAACAGCGGGACGGATACAATGAGCAGTTCTTC. It translates to CASSYQQRDGYNEQFF.

The chain combines TRBV5-1 with TRBJ2-7; 13 bases are shared with TRBD2. Germline CDR1 reads SGHRS; CDR2 reads YFSETQ. This CDR3 has 15 residues. The V gene end was trimmed by 0 bases and the J gene end by 6 bases; junction bases not matched to a gene: 3. CDR3 nucleotides: TGCGCCAGCAGCTTGGGACTAGCGGGAGGCGGCGAGCAGTACTTC. Protein sequence: CASSLGLAGGGEQYF.

The V gene is TRBV29-1, the J gene TRBJ2-7, with D possibly being TRBD1 (5 bases). The CDR3 has 12 residues. Between the trimmed V and J ends, which lost 2 bases and 3 bases, there was a span of 8 bases. Germline V gene sequence: CDR1 SQVTM, CDR2 ANQGSEA. In nucleotides, the CDR3 is TGCAGCGTTGAAATGCAGGGCTACGAGCAGTACTTC. It translates to CSVEMQGYEQYF.

This rearrangement joins TRBV5-1 to TRBJ2-3, with TRBD1 as a possible D gene (6 bases). The ends were cut back, 1 base at V and 3 bases at J, with 24 bases in the middle. CDR1 SGHRS and CDR2 YFSETQ come from the germline V gene. The CDR3 sequence is 19 residues long. CDR3 region: CASSLTSGQQGLRTDTQYF. CDR3 in DNA: TGCGCCAGCAGCTTGACTTCGGGTCAACAGGGATTGAGAACAGATACGCAGTATTTT.